This T cell receptor beta chain was sequenced during a study of response to subunit inactivated influenza vaccine. Points from the study as a whole: There was a suggestion from the authors that each seasonal influenza vaccination recruits few new T cells.

Comments on this clonotype: Its antigen is not identified.

This CDR3 is built from 19 residues. The germline gives CDR1 DFQATT, CDR2 SNEGSKA (reference sequence). J was trimmed by 3 bases and V by 0 bases; bases with no gene match: 14. TCRdb reprocessed the RT-PCR reads via MiXCR and lists one record per CDR3 protein. The data show approximately 480,000 distinct CDR3 sequences, over 9.5% seen once. The chain joins TRBV20-1 to TRBJ2-7; TRBD2 matches at 13 bases. The input for sequencing was PBMCs from blood, taken 40 to 50 days after vaccination. This clonotype was obtained from a man aged 50 or older who received an inactivated influenza vaccine. The CDR3 is CSARESRRRLAGGHYEQYF. CDR3 nucleotides: TGCAGTGCTAGAGAGAGTAGACGGAGACTAGCGGGAGGTCACTACGAGCAGTACTTC.